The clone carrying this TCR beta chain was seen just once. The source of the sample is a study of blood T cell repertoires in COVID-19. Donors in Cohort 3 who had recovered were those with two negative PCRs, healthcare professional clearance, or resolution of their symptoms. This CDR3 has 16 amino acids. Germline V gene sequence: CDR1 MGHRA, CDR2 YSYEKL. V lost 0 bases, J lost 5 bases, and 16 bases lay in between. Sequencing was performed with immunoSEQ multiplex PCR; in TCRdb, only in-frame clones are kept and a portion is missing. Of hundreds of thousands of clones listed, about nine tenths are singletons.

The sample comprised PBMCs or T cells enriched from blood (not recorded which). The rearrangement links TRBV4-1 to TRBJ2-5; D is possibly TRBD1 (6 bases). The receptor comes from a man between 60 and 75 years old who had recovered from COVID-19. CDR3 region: CASSQDRGRVSETQYF. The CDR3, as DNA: TGCGCCAGCAGCCAAGACAGGGGTCGGGTGTCCGAGACCCAGTACTTC.